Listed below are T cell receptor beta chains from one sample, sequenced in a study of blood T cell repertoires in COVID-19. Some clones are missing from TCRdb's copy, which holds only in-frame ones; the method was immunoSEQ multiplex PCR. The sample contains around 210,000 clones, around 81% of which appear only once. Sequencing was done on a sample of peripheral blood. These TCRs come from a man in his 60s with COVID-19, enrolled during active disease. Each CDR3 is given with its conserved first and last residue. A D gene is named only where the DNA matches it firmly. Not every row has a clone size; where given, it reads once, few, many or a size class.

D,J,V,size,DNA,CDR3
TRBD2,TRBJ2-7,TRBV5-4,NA,TGTGCCAGCAGCACCTCCGGGACTAGTTTCCACGAGCAGTACTTC,CASSTSGTSFHEQYF
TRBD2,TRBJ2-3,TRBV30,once,TGTGCCTGGAGTGTAATACTAGCGGGAGCCGATACGCAGTATTTT,CAWSVILAGADTQYF
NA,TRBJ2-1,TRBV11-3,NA,TGTGCCAGCAGCCCCCGGACTAACGGTGAGCAGTTCTTC,CASSPRTNGEQFF
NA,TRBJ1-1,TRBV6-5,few,TGTGCCAGCAGTTACCCCCCTGAGACTTTCTTT,CASSYPPETFF
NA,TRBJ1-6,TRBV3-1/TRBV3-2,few,TGTGCCAGCAGCCCCTACTCGGGGGGCGATTCACCCCTCCACTTT,CASSPYSGGDSPLHF
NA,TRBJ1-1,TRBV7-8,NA,TGTGCCAGCAGCAGCAAGAGGAACACTGAAGCTTTCTTT,CASSSKRNTEAFF
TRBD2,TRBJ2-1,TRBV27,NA,TGTGCCAGCAGTTTATCGGCTAGCGGGAGTGTAGATGAGCAGTTCTTC,CASSLSASGSVDEQFF
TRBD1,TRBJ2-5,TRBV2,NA,TGTGCCAGCAGTGAAACAGGGGACATTCTCCCCGGGGAGACCCAGTACTTC,CASSETGDILPGETQYF
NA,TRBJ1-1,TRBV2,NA,TGTGCCAGCAGTGTACAGAACACTGAAGCTTTCTTT,CASSVQNTEAFF
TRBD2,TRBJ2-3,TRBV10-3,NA,TGTGCCATCAGTAAACTAGCGGACGGGATGTACACCACAGATACGCAGTATTTT,CAISKLADGMYTTDTQYF
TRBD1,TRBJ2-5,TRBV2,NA,TGTGCCAGCAGTGAGCCCACAGGGGGCCAAGAGACCCAGTACTTC,CASSEPTGGQETQYF
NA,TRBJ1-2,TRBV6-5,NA,TGTGCCAGCAGTTTACAGGGAAACTATGGCTACACCTTC,CASSLQGNYGYTF
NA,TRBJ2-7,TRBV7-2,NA,TGTGCCAGCAGCCACAGCTACGAGCAGTACTTC,CASSHSYEQYF
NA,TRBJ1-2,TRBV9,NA,TGTGCCAGCAGCGGTGCGGACTTGCGCGGCTACACCTTC,CASSGADLRGYTF
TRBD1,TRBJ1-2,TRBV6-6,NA,TGTGCCAGCAGTCCGGACAGGGGGCGCGGTGGCTACACCTTC,CASSPDRGRGGYTF
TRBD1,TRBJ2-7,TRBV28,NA,TGTGCCAGCAGTCCGCCGAGGACAGGGGCCTACGAGCAGTACTTC,CASSPPRTGAYEQYF
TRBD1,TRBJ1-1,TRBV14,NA,TGTGCCAGCAGCCAAGTGCCAGGGGGTTGGACTGAAGCTTTCTTT,CASSQVPGGWTEAFF
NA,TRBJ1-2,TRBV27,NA,TGTGCCAGCAGCCATGACTCTTTTAGCTACACCTTC,CASSHDSFSYTF
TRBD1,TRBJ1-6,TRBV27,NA,TGTGCCAGCAGTGCGGACAGGGGGCAATCCTATAATTCACCCCTCCACTTT,CASSADRGQSYNSPLHF
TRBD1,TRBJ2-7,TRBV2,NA,TGTGCCTGCCGGGACAGGAGTTTTGGCGAGCAGTACTTC,CACRDRSFGEQYF
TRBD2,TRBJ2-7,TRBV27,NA,TGTGCCAGCAGTTCGCGACTAGCGGACCCCTACGAGCAGTACTTC,CASSSRLADPYEQYF
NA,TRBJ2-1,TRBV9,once,TGTGCCAGCAGCGTAGCGAGTCCTACTTTAGAGCAGTTCTTC,CASSVASPTLEQFF
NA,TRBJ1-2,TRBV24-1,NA,TGTGCCACCCATGGGGGGTATGGCTACACCTTC,CATHGGYGYTF
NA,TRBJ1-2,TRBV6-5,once,TGTGCCAGCAGTTCAGACAGGCTAGGCTACACCTTC,CASSSDRLGYTF
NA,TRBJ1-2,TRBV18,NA,TGTGCCAGCTCACCTTCGGCAGGGGATAACTATGGCTACACCTTC,CASSPSAGDNYGYTF
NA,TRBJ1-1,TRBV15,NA,TGTGCCACCAGCAGAGATCGAGCGGTAGCTTTCTTT,CATSRDRAVAFF
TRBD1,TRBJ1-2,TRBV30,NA,TGTGCCTGGATTCGAGGCGAAGGGGGCGGATTCTATGGCTACACCTTC,CAWIRGEGGGFYGYTF
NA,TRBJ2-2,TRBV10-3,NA,TGTGCCATCAGTGAAAACAGCCTAAACACCGGGGAGCTGTTTTTT,CAISENSLNTGELFF
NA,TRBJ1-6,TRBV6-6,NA,TGTGCCAGCAGTTACTCCGGGACAAATAATTCACCCCTCCACTTT,CASSYSGTNNSPLHF
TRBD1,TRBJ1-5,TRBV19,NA,TGTGCCAGTAGTAGTGGACAGGGTGAGCGGCCCCAGCATTTT,CASSSGQGERPQHF
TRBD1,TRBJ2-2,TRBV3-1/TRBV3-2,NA,TGTGCCAGCAGCCCCCGTGGCAGGGGGCGGATCGGGGAGCTGTTTTTT,CASSPRGRGRIGELFF
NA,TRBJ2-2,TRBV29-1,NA,TGCAGCGTTGGCCAGGGTGCCGGGGAGCTGTTTTTT,CSVGQGAGELFF
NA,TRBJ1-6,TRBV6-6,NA,TGTGCCAGCAGTTACTCGGAGGCCAATTCACCCCTCCACTTT,CASSYSEANSPLHF
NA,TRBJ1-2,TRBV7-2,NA,TGTGCCAGCAGCTCAGACAGGCGCTACACCTTC,CASSSDRRYTF
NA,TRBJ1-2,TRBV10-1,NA,TGCGCCAGCAGTGAGTCTGGAGGGTATGGCTACACCTTC,CASSESGGYGYTF
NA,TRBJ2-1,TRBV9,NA,TGTGCCAGCAGCCCAGGGGAGGGGCACTCCTACAATGAGCAGTTCTTC,CASSPGEGHSYNEQFF
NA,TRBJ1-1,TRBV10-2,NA,TGCGCCAGCAGTGAAAGTCAGATCACCAGGCGGGCTGAAGCTTTCTTT,CASSESQITRRAEAFF
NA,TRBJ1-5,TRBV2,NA,TGTGCCAGCAGTGAGCGGGAATTTCAGCCCCAGCATTTT,CASSEREFQPQHF
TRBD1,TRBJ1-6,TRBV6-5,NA,TGTGCCAGCAGTACCGGGACAGGGGATTCACCCCTCCACTTT,CASSTGTGDSPLHF
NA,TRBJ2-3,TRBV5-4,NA,TGTGCCAGCAGCGCGGATGCGGGCACAGATACGCAGTATTTT,CASSADAGTDTQYF
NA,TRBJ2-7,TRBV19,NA,TGTGCCAGTAGAGGAAAAGGGGTGGGGGAGCAGTACTTC,CASRGKGVGEQYF
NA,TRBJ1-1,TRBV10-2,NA,TGCGCCAGCAGATATAATTCGGCCGGAGGGTACACTGAAGCTTTCTTT,CASRYNSAGGYTEAFF
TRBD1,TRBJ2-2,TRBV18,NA,TGTGCCAGCTCACCCCGGACAGGGGCCGGGGAGCTGTTTTTT,CASSPRTGAGELFF
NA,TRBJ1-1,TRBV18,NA,TGTGCCAGCTCGGGGCAGTTGAACACTGAAGCTTTCTTT,CASSGQLNTEAFF
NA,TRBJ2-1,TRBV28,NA,TGTGCCAGCAGTTCACCAGGGGCAGGGGCTACTGAGCAGTTCTTC,CASSSPGAGATEQFF